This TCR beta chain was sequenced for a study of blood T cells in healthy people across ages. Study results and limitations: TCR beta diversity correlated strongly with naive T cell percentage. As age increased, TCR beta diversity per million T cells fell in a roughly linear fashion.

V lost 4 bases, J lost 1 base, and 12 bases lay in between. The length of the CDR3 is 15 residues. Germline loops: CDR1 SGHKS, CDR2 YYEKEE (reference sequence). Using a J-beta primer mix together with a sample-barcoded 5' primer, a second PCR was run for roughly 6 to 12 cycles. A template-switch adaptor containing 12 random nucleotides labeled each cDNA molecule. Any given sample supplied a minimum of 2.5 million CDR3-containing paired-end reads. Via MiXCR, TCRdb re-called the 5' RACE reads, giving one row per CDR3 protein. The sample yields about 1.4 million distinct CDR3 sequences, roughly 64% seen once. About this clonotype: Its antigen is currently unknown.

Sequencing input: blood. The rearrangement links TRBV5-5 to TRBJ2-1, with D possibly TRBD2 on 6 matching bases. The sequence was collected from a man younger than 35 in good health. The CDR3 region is CASSPRDLSYNEQFF. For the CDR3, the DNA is TGTGCCAGCAGCCCCCGGGACTTGTCCTACAATGAGCAGTTCTTC.